The clone carrying this TCR beta chain was recorded only once. The sample comes from a study of shared clonotypes between healthy human individuals. Donation came from healthy HIV-negative adults that had no recent acute infections or vaccinations. Caucasian adults living in Nashville, Tennessee, provided all samples. CDR3 size: 13 residues. Germline values: CDR1 SGHRS, CDR2 YFSETQ. V lost 7 bases and J 0 bases, leaving 8 bases between the germline ends. Libraries were prepared by immunoSEQ multiplex PCR; TCRdb keeps only in-frame clonotypes and omits some of them. The data show over 950,000 clones, roughly 77% seen once.

The sequence was collected from a man aged 18-30 years in good health. Some clones in this sample may be carry-over from other donors' samples. Sequencing used memory CD4+ T cells from PBMCs. The subset is: CD45RA-negative fraction. The rearrangement joins TRBV5-1 to TRBJ2-1; maybe TRBD2 (5 bases). CDR3 residues: CASGESSYNEQFF. The DNA for the CDR3 is TGCGCCAGCGGGGAGAGCTCCTACAATGAGCAGTTCTTC. Based on the CDR3 plus reference TRBV5-1 and TRBJ2-1, the full variable domain is KAGVTQTPRYLIKTRGQQVTLSCSPISGHRSVSWYQQTPGQGLQFLFEYFSETQRNKGNFPGRFSGRQFSNSRSEMNVSTLELGDSALYLCASGESSYNEQFFGPGTRLTVL.